What follows are 20 T cell receptor beta chains derived from one specimen sequenced in a study of blood T cell repertoires in COVID-19. The assay was immunoSEQ multiplex PCR, and TCRdb's table has in-frame clones only and misses some. In the table there are 330,000 or so clones, around 90% of which are singletons. The specimen sequenced was PBMCs or T cells enriched from blood (not recorded which). Every receptor here comes from a woman in her twenties or thirties who had recovered from COVID-19.

The chain joins TRBV3-1 (or the pseudogene TRBV3-2) to TRBJ2-1, with D tentatively TRBD2 (5 bases). Germline V gene sequence: CDR1 LGHDT, CDR2 YNNKEL (reference sequence). Trimming left V 5 bases short and J 4 bases short, with 6 bases between. CDR3 size: 12 residues. Here the CDR3 reads CASSTGYNEQFF. The CDR3 DNA sequence: TGTGCCAGCAGCACGGGGTACAATGAGCAGTTCTTC.

This chain joins TRBV5-8 and TRBJ1-1, with D possibly being TRBD1 (6 bases). The germline CDR1 and CDR2 sequences are SGHTS and YDEGEE. The length of the CDR3 is 15 residues. Trimming shortened V by 4 bases and J by 0 bases, and 13 bases separated the two germline ends. As DNA, the CDR3 is TGTGCCAGCAGCCCCAGGGGATGGTTGAACACTGAAGCTTTCTTT. Translation: CASSPRGWLNTEAFF. Full variable domain (missing parts from reference TRBV5-8 and TRBJ1-1): EAGVTQSPTHLIKTRGQQATLRCSPISGHTSVYWYQQALGLGLQFLLWYDEGEERNRGNFPPRFSGRQFPNYSSELNVNALELEDSALYLCASSPRGWLNTEAFFGQGTRLTVV.

The chain has TRBV19 and TRBJ1-1; D is ambiguous. The germline V gene encodes CDR1 LNHDA and CDR2 SQIVND (reference sequence). V was clipped by 10 bases and J by 2 bases, with 11 bases between them. CDR3 length: 12 amino acids. CDR3 in amino acids: CATTSGNTEAFF. The CDR3 DNA sequence: TGTGCCACGACATCGGGAAACACTGAAGCTTTCTTT.

The chain couples TRBV6-2 or TRBV6-3 to TRBJ2-5; D is perhaps TRBD2 (6 bases). Germline-derived CDR1 and CDR2 are MNHEY and SVGEGT. The CDR3 is 12 amino acids. Trimming removed 4 bases from V and 5 bases from J, with 8 bases in between. The CDR3 loop is CASSSREETQYF. The CDR3 DNA reads TGTGCCAGCAGTTCTCGGGAGGAGACCCAGTACTTC.

The chain joins TRBV27 to TRBJ2-5; D is perhaps TRBD2 (5 bases). The CDR3 is 13 amino acids. Germline values: CDR1 MNHEY, CDR2 SMNVEV (reference sequence). V was pared by 2 bases and J by 2 bases, with 6 bases between. The CDR3 protein is CASSLRGQETQYF. The CDR3 DNA reads TGTGCCAGCAGTTTACGCGGGCAAGAGACCCAGTACTTC.

The CDR3 sequence is CASSWTGSTRTDTQYF. In DNA form, the CDR3 reads TGTGCCAGTAGTTGGACAGGGAGCACCCGCACAGATACGCAGTATTTT. The chain links TRBV19 to TRBJ2-3, with 8 positions matching TRBD1. CDR1 LNHDA and CDR2 SQIVND come from the germline V gene (reference sequence). V dropped 5 bases and J dropped 1; count of bases not matched to a gene: 8. The length of the CDR3 is 16 residues.

The chain couples TRBV4-1 to TRBJ1-5; the match to TRBD1 covers 8 bases. From germline, CDR1 is MGHRA and CDR2 YSYEKL. CDR3 length: 14 residues. With 2 bases clipped from V and 7 bases from J, the junction kept 4 bases outside the gene matches. The CDR3 is CASSQTGGSQPQHF. For the CDR3, the DNA is TGCGCCAGCAGCCAAACAGGGGGATCGCAGCCCCAGCATTTT.

The genes are TRBV30 and TRBJ1-2; D perhaps matches TRBD1 (6 bases). Germline V gives CDR1 GTSNPN, CDR2 SVGIG (reference sequence). Between the trimmed V and J ends, which lost 3 bases and 8 bases, there was a span of 16 bases. The CDR3 totals 13 residues. CDR3 DNA sequence: TGTGCCTGGAGCGAAGACAGGAAGTGGGGCTACACCTTC. This codes for CAWSEDRKWGYTF. Filled out from reference TRBV30 and TRBJ1-2, the complete variable domain reads SQTIHQWPATLVQPVGSPLSLECTVEGTSNPNLYWYRQAAGRGLQLLFYSVGIGQISSEVPQNLSASRPQDRQFILSSKKLLLSDSGFYLCAWSEDRKWGYTFGSGTRLTVV.

The rearrangement links TRBV2 to TRBJ2-7; TRBD2 aligns across 7 bases. Germline lookup yields CDR1 SNHLY and CDR2 FYNNEI. After removal of 11 bases from V and 5 bases from J, the junction contained 9 bases not matched to a gene. The CDR3 sequence is 12 residues long. This chain's CDR3 is CAGGVIGHEQYF. In DNA, the CDR3 is TGTGCCGGGGGGGTAATTGGGCACGAGCAGTACTTC.

The gene calls are TRBV27 and TRBJ2-7; TRBD1 matches at 9 bases. Trimming at V came to 2 bases and at J to 0 bases, leaving 5 bases not matched to a gene. CDR3 length: 16 residues. From germline, CDR1 is MNHEY and CDR2 SMNVEV (reference sequence). CDR3 loop: CASSLLTGGASYEQYF. Written as DNA, the CDR3 is TGTGCCAGCAGTTTACTCACAGGGGGCGCCTCCTACGAGCAGTACTTC.

The chain carries TRBV6-5 and TRBJ1-3; 8 nucleotides agree with TRBD1. Germline CDR1 and CDR2: MNHEY and SVGAGI. Trimming took 4 bases from V and 0 from J; bases not matched to a gene: 2. The CDR3 length is 15 residues. CDR3 sequence: CASSLTGGSGNTIYF. The CDR3 DNA sequence: TGTGCCAGCAGTTTAACAGGGGGCTCTGGAAACACCATATATTTT.

The chain is built from TRBV5-1 and TRBJ1-1; TRBD1 matches 7 bases. The germline V gene encodes CDR1 SGHRS and CDR2 YFSETQ. V gave up 4 bases and J gave up 1 base; unmatched junction bases: 4. This CDR3 region has 14 residues. The CDR3: CASSARDRNTEAFF. The CDR3 nucleotides read TGCGCCAGCAGCGCCCGGGACAGGAACACTGAAGCTTTCTTT. Together with reference TRBV5-1 and TRBJ1-1, the CDR3 gives the full variable domain: KAGVTQTPRYLIKTRGQQVTLSCSPISGHRSVSWYQQTPGQGLQFLFEYFSETQRNKGNFPGRFSGRQFSNSRSEMNVSTLELGDSALYLCASSARDRNTEAFFGQGTRLTVV.

V is TRBV28 and J is TRBJ1-5; possible D gene TRBD1, 6 bases. Germline V gene sequence: CDR1 MDHEN, CDR2 SYDVKM. The CDR3 spans 17 residues. Trimming shortened V by 9 bases and J by 0 bases, and 21 bases separated the two germline ends. CDR3 sequence reads: CASAGAPGTYSNQPQHF. For the CDR3, the DNA is TGTGCCAGTGCCGGGGCCCCCGGGACATATAGCAATCAGCCCCAGCATTTT.

V and J are TRBV7-2 and TRBJ1-6; no definite D call. The CDR3 sequence is 14 residues long. V was shortened by 3 bases and J by 8 bases, with 11 bases between the two germline ends. The V gene's germline CDR1 is SGHTA and CDR2 FQGNSA. In nucleotides, the CDR3 is TGTGCCAGCAGCTTCTCCCTCGGGGATTCACCCCTCCACTTT. Translating gives CASSFSLGDSPLHF.

The chain joins TRBV9 to TRBJ2-1, with 10 bases that match TRBD1. V lost 3 bases, J lost 9 bases, and 9 bases stayed unmatched. CDR3 length: 15 amino acids. Germline V gives CDR1 SGDLS, CDR2 YYNGEE. CDR3 DNA: TGTGCCAGCAGCGGAAACCCGACAGGGGGCGCTGAGCAGTTCTTC. Residues: CASSGNPTGGAEQFF.

This chain uses TRBV10-3 with TRBJ2-2, with a weak D call TRBD2 (5 bases). The germline V gene encodes CDR1 ENHRY and CDR2 SYGVKD. This CDR3 has 14 residues. V lost 1 base and J 9 bases, leaving 12 bases between the germline ends. CDR3 nucleotide sequence: TGTGCCATCAGTGAGTTCGCGGGTGTAAGGGAGCTGTTTTTT. Amino acid sequence: CAISEFAGVRELFF.

The rearrangement links TRBV19 to TRBJ2-5; D is possibly TRBD2 (7 bases). Germline lookup yields CDR1 LNHDA and CDR2 SQIVND (reference sequence). The CDR3 length is 15 residues. V was shortened by 3 bases and J by 5 bases, with 16 bases between the two germline ends. The CDR3 loop reads CASSIIGGGPETQYF. The CDR3 coding sequence is TGTGCCAGTAGTATTATAGGGGGAGGGCCCGAGACCCAGTACTTC.

This clone was found a few times. Here the CDR3 DNA reads TGTGCCACCAGCAGAGAGAAGGCGTTTCTAGTGAGTGAAAAACTGTTTTTT. Translating gives CATSREKAFLVSEKLFF. V and J are TRBV15 and TRBJ1-4; no reliable D call. Trimming cost V 0 bases and J 7 bases, with 18 bases left between them. This CDR3 contains 17 residues. The germline V gene encodes CDR1 LNHNV and CDR2 YYDKDF (reference sequence).

This clone was detected a few times. The rearrangement joins TRBV5-8 to TRBJ2-1; 10 bases are shared with TRBD2. Trimming cost V 2 bases and J 9 bases; bases outside gene matches: 8. CDR1 and CDR2 (germline): SGHTS, YDEGEE. This CDR3 spans 15 amino acids. The CDR3 sequence is CASSLYLAGVTEQFF. CDR3 bases: TGTGCCAGCAGCTTATACCTAGCGGGAGTTACTGAGCAGTTCTTC.

This chain joins TRBV6-2 or TRBV6-3 and TRBJ1-1; 8 bases line up with TRBD1. The CDR3 runs to 16 residues. After removal of 2 bases from V and 0 bases from J, the junction contained 5 bases not matched to a gene. Germline V lookup: CDR1 MNHEY, CDR2 SVGEGT. The CDR3 bases are TGTGCCAGCAGTTACCGGGGACAGGCAATGAACACTGAAGCTTTCTTT. Protein product: CASSYRGQAMNTEAFF.